This TCR beta chain was recovered during a study of T cells in Graves' hyperthyroidism and ophthalmopathy. Germline CDR1 LNHDA, CDR2 SQIVND (reference sequence). The length of the CDR3 is 13 residues. The germline V and J ends were trimmed by 8 bases and 5 bases, with 16 bases remaining between them. Stable hyperthyroidism: no ophthalmopathy progression over 18 months of follow-up. Thyroid ultrasound, orbital computed tomography, clinical symptoms, and serum thyroxine and TRAb underpinned diagnoses. What was amplified from RNA transcripts were TCR beta CDR3 regions. First-round RT-PCR of the TCR CDR3 relied on the HTBI primer set. TCRdb reprocessed the multiplex PCR reads via MiXCR and lists one record per CDR3 protein. The data contain hundreds of thousands of distinct CDR3 sequences, about two fifths of them seen just once; the ten biggest clones take up around 9.3%.

The chain joins TRBV19 to TRBJ2-7; tentatively, D is TRBD1 (6 bases). The sequenced sample consisted of blood. This clonotype was sampled from a man between 18 and 29 years old with Graves' hyperthyroidism. The CDR3 DNA sequence: TGTGCCAGTGAGGAGAGGGGGAACAACGAGCAGTACTTC. Amino acid sequence: CASEERGNNEQYF.